The TCR beta chain under discussion was sequenced for a study of preoperative IRX-2 immunotherapy in early breast cancer. The CDR3 is 17 residues long. V lost 3 bases, J lost 0 bases, and 1 base stayed unmatched. CDR1 and CDR2 (germline): LNHDA, SQIVND (reference sequence). Method: immunoSEQ multiplex PCR; TCRdb's copy keeps in-frame clones and lacks some. The sample gives around 60,000 clones, less than 95% of which show up once; roughly 1.7% is in the top ten. Treatment defined: preoperative locoregional IRX-2 cytokine immunotherapy. Samples came from a phase Ib trial of preoperative locoregional IRX-2 cytokine immunotherapy.

This clonotype was obtained from a human donor with breast cancer. This sample was taken from a patient treated with IRX-2 immunotherapy. The rearrangement uses TRBV19 and TRBJ2-3, with 15 nucleotides matching TRBD2. The CDR3 DNA follows: TGTGCCAGTAGTATGGGACTAGCGGGGGGCAGCACAGATACGCAGTATTTT. It encodes CASSMGLAGGSTDTQYF.